This record concerns one T cell receptor (beta chain) sequence. The antigen is not known. These data are taken from a study of shared clonotypes between healthy human individuals. V lost 10 bases and J lost 2, with 10 bases in between. In germline, CDR1 is LNHDA, CDR2 SQIVND (reference sequence). This CDR3 spans 12 amino acids. The study's findings and limits: Shared clonotypes across all four donors exceeded non-shared ones in generation probability.

Clones were read by immunoSEQ multiplex PCR, and TCRdb kept only the in-frame ones, dropping some. The data show about 1.5 million clones, with about 98% seen just once and around 0.45% held by the top ten. Nashville, Tennessee was home to all donors, each a Caucasian adult. The TCR originated in a man in his thirties or forties in good health. Sequences were obtained from naive CD4+ T cells sorted from blood. The subset is: CD45RA+ positively selected. V usage is TRBV19 and J usage is TRBJ2-3; D is possibly TRBD2 (5 bases). In nucleotides, the CDR3 is TGTGCCACCGCGGGTTTCACAGATACGCAGTATTTT. This gives the protein CATAGFTDTQYF.